This TCR beta chain derives from a study of blood T cell dynamics during melanoma immunotherapy (dated by TCRdb to between 2020 and 2021). With respect to the entire study: All patients had metastatic melanoma and were given first-line pembrolizumab or nivolumab plus ipilimumab as standard of care in the United Kingdom. A training cohort was formed from consecutive patients, and a further independent group of patients from the same centre was pooled into an external validation set. To find early correlates of response, the study profiled the peripheral T cell receptor repertoires of patients with metastatic melanoma both before and after one cycle of checkpoint inhibitor therapy.

The intended sense of this specimen's time point label: pre-treatment baseline. Blood was sampled before treatment (T0) and at week 3 (W3), after the first cycle of checkpoint blockade. Except for a couple of patients with rapid clinical progression, response was assessed 12 weeks after the first infusion by RECIST 1.1; disease control meant complete response, partial response or stable disease. Patients were not eligible if they had prior systemic cancer treatment, concomitant immunosuppressant therapy or synchronous other active malignancies. Bulk PBMC and plasma cell-free DNA were both sequenced for TCR beta so that circulating cells and T cell turnover could be tracked. Lymphoprep and SepMate tubes were used to isolate PBMC from blood, and red cell lysis was then performed. QIAamp DNA Blood Mini kits were used to extract DNA from PBMC and sorted T cell subsets. Study-level results and caveats: The relatively small sample size was acknowledged as potentially limiting generalization of the results. Whether the T cell clones driving repertoire changes were melanoma-specific or reflected general immune activation could not be determined in the study. Unlike progressors, patients who went on to achieve disease control showed a bifurcated reorganization of the PBMC repertoire at W3, with either increased clonality or increased diversity.

Every bulk PBMC sample was loaded with the same fixed amount of about 370 ng of DNA. TCR beta CDR3 sequences were amplified from genomic DNA using the immunoSEQ TCRb Assay kit according to manufacturer instructions. The KAPA Library Quantification Kit for Illumina platforms was used to quantify pooled libraries by qPCR. Pooled libraries were clustered at roughly 0.55-1.2 pM and sequenced on an Illumina NextSeq 500. The paper's data handling went like this. TCR data were analyzed with immunoSEQ ANALYZER and the R LymphoSeq package. A rearrangement efficiency score was calculated as productive divided by the sum of productive and non-productive CDR3 sequences. Clonality was measured with the Gini coefficient and diversity with the Renyi index at alpha=1, compared pairwise between timepoints within each patient. Clonal relatedness used an edit distance of 3, and repertoire similarity used the Bhattacharyya coefficient, both computed in LymphoSeq. Linear discriminant analysis on week-3 changes in clonality and diversity was built with the R MASS and caret packages to classify response. TCRdb took this table from immuneACCESS and kept in-frame rearrangements with V and J called. Such tables lack part of the clones; where checked against another copy, unresolved V genes explain under half of the gap, and the rest is unexplained. From that table come the V and J calls and clone size; the DNA was used to work out D and trimming. The sample yields approximately 23,000 clones; around 92% were counted once. Roughly 1.1% of the sample is taken by the ten largest.

Note on this clone: It has no known antigen specificity. No base quality information exists; no much larger clone differs at one position.

The germline V gene provides CDR1 MRHNA and CDR2 SNTAGT. Between the V and J ends, shortened by 6 bases and 1 base respectively, the junction contains 3 bases. Reading from cysteine to phenylalanine, the CDR3 counts 11 amino acids. This entry keeps only the CDR3 DNA: 33 bases, framed from base 1. The rearranged chain carries TRBV6-4 and TRBJ1-1, with the D segment identity uncertain. The sample consisted of blood, taken from a patient treated with checkpoint blockade. This receptor was obtained from a human donor with melanoma. The CDR3 corresponds to CASRGNTEAFF. The DNA is as follows: TGTGCCAGCAGGGGGAACACTGAAGCTTTCTTT.